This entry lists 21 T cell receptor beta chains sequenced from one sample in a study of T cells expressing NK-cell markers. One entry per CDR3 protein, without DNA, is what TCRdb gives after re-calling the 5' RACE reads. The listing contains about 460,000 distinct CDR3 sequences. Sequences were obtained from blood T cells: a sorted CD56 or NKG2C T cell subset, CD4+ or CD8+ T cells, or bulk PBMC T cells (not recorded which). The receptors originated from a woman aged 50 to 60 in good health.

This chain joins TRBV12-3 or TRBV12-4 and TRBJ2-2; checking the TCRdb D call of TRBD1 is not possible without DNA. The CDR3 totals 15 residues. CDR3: CASSDPTGATGELFF.

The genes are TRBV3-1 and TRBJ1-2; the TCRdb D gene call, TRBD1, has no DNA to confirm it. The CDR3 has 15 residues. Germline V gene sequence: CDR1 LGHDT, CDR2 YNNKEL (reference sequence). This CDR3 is CASSQVWTGGDGYTF.

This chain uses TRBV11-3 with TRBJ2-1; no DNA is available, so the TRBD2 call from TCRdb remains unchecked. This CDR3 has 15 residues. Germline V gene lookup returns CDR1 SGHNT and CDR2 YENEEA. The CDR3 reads CASSPVTGTNLEQFF.

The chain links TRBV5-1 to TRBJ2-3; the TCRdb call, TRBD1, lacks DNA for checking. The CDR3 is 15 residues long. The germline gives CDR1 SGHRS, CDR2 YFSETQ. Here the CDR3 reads CASSSKGIPEGTQYF.

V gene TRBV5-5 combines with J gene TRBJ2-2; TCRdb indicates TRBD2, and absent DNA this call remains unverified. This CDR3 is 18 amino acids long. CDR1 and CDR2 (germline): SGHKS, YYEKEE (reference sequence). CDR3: CASSLAPVAGANTGELFF.

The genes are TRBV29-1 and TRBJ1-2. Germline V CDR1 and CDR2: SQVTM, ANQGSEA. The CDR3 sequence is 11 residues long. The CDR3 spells CSYLGEVGYTF. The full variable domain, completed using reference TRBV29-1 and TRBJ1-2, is SAVISQKPSRDICQRGTSLTIQCQVDSQVTMMFWYRQQPGQSLTLIATANQGSEATYESGFVIDKFPISRPNLTFSTLTVSNMSPEDSSIYLCSYLGEVGYTFGSGTRLTVV.

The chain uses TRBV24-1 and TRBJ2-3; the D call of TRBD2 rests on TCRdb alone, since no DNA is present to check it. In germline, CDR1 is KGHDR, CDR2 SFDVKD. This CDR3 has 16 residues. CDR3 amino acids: CATSDPTGARPDTQYF.

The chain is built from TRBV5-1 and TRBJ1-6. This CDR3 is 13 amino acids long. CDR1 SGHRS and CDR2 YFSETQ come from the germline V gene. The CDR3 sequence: CASSRDWNSPLHF.

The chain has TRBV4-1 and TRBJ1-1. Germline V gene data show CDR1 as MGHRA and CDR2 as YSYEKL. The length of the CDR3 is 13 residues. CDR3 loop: CASSQDWAGQAFF.

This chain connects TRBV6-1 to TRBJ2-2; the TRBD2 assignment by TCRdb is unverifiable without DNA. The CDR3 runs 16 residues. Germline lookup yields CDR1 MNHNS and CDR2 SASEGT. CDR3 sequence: CAIPRLSGRNTGELFF.

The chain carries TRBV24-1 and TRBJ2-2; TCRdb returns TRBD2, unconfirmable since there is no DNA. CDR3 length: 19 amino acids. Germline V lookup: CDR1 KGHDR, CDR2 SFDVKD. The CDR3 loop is CATSDPPLGLAGNTGELFF.

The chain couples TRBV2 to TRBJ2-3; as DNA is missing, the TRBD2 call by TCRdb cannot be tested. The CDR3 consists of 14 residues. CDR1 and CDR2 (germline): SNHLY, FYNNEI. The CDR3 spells CASRLAGVSDTQYF.

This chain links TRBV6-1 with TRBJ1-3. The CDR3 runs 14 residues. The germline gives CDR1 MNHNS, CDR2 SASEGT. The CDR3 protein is CASSADGKRNTIYF.

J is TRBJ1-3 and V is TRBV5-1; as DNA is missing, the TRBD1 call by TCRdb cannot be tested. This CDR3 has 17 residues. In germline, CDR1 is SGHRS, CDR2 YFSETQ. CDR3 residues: CASSLGGQRSSGNTIYF.

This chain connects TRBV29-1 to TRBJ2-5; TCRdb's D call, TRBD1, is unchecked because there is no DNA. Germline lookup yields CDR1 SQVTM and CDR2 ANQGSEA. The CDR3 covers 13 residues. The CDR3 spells CSVLQDSQETQYF.

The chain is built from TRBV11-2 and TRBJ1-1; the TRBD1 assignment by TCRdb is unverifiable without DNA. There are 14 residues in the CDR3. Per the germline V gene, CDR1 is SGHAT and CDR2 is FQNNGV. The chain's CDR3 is CASSSWDTDTEAFF.

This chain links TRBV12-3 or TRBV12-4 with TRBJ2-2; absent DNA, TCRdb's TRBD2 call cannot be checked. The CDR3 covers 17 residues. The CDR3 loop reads CASSFLGTGVGTGELFF.

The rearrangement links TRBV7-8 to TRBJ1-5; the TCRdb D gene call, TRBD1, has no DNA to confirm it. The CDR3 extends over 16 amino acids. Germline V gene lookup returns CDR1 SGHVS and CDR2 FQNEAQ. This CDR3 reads CASSLGTGGRGQPQHF.

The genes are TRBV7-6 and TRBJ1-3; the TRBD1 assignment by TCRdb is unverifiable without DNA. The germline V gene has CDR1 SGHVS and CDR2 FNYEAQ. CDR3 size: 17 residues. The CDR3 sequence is CASSFQQPWGFGNTIYF.

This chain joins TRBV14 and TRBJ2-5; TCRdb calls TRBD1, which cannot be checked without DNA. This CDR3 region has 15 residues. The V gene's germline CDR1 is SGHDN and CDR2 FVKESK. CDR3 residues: CASSQGSSGLETQYF.

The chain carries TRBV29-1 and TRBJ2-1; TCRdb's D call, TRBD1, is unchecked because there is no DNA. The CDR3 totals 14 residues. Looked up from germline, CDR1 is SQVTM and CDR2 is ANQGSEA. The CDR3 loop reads CSHRDRGRENEQFF.